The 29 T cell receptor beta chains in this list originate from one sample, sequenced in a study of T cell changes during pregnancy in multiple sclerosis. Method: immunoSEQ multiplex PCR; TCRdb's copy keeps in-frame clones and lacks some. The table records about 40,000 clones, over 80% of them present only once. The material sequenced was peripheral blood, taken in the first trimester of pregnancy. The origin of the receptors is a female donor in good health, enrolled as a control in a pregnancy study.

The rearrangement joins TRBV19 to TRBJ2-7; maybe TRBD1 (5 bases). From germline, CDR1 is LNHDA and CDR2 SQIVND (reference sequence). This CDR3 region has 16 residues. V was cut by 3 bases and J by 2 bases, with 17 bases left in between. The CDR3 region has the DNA TGTGCCAGTAGTATTGGTCCAGGGCGGCCGACCTACGAGCAGTACTTC. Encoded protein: CASSIGPGRPTYEQYF.

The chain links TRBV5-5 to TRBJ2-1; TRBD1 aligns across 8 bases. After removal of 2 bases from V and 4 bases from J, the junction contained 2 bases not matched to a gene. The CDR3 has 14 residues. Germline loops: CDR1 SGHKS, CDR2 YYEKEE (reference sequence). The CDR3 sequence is CASSLGDRYNEQFF. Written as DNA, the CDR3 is TGTGCCAGCAGCTTAGGGGACAGGTACAATGAGCAGTTCTTC.

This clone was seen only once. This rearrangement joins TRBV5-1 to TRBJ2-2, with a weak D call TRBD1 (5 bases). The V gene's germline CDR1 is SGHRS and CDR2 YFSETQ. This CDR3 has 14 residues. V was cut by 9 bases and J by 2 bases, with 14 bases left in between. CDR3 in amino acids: CATTRGLNTGELFF. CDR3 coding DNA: TGCGCCACAACAAGGGGCCTTAACACCGGGGAGCTGTTTTTT.

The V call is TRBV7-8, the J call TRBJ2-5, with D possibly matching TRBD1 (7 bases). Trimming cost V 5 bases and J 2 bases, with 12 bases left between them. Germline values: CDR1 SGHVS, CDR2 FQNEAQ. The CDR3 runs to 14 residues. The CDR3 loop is CASSPQGGQETQYF. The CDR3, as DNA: TGTGCCAGCAGCCCCCAGGGGGGTCAAGAGACCCAGTACTTC.

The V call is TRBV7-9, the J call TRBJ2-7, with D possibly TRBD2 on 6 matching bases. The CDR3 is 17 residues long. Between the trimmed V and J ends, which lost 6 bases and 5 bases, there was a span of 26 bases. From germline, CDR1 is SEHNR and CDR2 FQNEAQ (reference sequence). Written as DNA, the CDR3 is TGTGCCAGCAGTCCTACTAGCCGGTCGGGCAACGGTCACGAGCAGTACTTC. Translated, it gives CASSPTSRSGNGHEQYF. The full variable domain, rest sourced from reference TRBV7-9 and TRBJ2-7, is DTGVSQNPRHKITKRGQNVTFRCDPISEHNRLYWYRQTLGQGPEFLTYFQNEAQLEKSRLLSDRFSAERPKGSFSTLEIQRTEQGDSAMYLCASSPTSRSGNGHEQYFGPGTRLTVT.

The CDR3 DNA is TGTGCCAGCAGTGAATGGGGGACAGACTACGAGCAGTACTTC. It is translated as CASSEWGTDYEQYF. The rearrangement joins TRBV6-1 to TRBJ2-7; 7 positions match TRBD1. The V gene end was trimmed by 2 bases and the J gene end by 3 bases; junction bases not matched to a gene: 4. CDR1 MNHNS and CDR2 SASEGT come from the germline V gene. This CDR3 is 14 amino acids long.

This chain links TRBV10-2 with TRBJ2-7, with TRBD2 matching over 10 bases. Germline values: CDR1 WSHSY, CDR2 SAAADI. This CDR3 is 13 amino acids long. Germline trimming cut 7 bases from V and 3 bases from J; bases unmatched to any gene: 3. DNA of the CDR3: TGCGCCAGCAAGGCTAGCGGGGGCTACGAGCAGTACTTC. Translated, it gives CASKASGGYEQYF.

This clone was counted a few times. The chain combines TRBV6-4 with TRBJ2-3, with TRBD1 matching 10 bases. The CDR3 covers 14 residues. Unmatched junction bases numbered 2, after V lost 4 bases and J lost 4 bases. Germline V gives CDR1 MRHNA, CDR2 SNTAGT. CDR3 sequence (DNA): TGTGCCAGCAGTGCGGGACAGGGGTCAGATACGCAGTATTTT. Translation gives CASSAGQGSDTQYF.

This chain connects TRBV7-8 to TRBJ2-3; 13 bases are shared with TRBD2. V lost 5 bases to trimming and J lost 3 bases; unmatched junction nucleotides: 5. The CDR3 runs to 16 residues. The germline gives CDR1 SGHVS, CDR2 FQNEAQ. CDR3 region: CASSRRTSGRTDTQYF. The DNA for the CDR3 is TGTGCCAGCAGCAGGAGGACTAGCGGGAGAACAGATACGCAGTATTTT.

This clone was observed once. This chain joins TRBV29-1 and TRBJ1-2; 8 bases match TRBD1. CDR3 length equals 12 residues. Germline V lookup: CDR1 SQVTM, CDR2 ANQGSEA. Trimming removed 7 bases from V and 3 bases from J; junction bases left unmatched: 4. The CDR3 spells CSGLQGDYGYTF. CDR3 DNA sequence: TGCAGCGGCCTACAGGGGGACTATGGCTACACCTTC.

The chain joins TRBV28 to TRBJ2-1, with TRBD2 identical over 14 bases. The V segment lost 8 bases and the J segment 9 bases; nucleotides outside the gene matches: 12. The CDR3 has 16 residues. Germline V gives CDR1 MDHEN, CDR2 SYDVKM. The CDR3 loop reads CASWGTSGRHISEQFF. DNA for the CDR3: TGTGCCAGCTGGGGGACTAGCGGGAGACATATTAGTGAGCAGTTCTTC. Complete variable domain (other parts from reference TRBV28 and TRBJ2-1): DVKVTQSSRYLVKRTGEKVFLECVQDMDHENMFWYRQDPGLGLRLIYFSYDVKMKEKGDIPEGYSVSREKKERFSLILESASTNQTSMYLCASWGTSGRHISEQFFGPGTRLTVL.

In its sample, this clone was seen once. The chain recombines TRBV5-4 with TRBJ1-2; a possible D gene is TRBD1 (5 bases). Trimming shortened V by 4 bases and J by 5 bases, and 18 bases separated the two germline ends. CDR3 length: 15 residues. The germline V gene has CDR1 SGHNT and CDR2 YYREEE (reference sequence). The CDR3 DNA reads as TGTGCCAGCAGCACGCCTCAGTCGGGGGTGTATGGCTACACCTTC. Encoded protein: CASSTPQSGVYGYTF.

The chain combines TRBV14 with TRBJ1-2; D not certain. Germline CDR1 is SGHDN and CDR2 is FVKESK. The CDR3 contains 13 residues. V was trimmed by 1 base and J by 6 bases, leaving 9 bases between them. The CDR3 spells CASSQAWENGYTF. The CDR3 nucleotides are TGTGCCAGCAGCCAAGCATGGGAGAATGGCTACACCTTC.

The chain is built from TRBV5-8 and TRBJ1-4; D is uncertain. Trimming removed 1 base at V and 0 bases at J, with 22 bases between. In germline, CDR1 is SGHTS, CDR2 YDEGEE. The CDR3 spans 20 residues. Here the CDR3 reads CASSLLLFLRIPSTNEKLFF. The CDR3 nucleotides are TGTGCCAGCAGCTTGTTGTTATTTCTTAGAATCCCTTCAACTAATGAAAAACTGTTTTTT.

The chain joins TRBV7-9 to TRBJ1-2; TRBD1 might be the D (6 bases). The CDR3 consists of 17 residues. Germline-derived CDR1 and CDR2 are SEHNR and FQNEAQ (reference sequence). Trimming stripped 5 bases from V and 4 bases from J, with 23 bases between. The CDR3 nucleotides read TGTGCCAGCAGCACGCCGACCCGGGACACTGGGAGCTATGGCTACACCTTC. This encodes CASSTPTRDTGSYGYTF.

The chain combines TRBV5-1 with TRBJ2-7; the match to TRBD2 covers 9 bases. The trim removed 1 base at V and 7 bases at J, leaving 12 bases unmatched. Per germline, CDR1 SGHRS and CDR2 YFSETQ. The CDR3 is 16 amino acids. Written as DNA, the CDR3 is TGCGCCAGCAGCTTGTCTGAGGCGGGAGGGCCTTTAGAGCAGTACTTC. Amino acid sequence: CASSLSEAGGPLEQYF. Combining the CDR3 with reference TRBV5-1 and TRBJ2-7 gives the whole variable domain KAGVTQTPRYLIKTRGQQVTLSCSPISGHRSVSWYQQTPGQGLQFLFEYFSETQRNKGNFPGRFSGRQFSNSRSEMNVSTLELGDSALYLCASSLSEAGGPLEQYFGPGTRLTVT.

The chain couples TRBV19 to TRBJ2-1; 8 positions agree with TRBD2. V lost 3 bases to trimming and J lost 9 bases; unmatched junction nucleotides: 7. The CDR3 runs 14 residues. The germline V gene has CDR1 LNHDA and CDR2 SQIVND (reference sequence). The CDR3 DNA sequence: TGTGCCAGTAGTATCCGGGAGGGCCGCAGTGAGCAGTTCTTC. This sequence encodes CASSIREGRSEQFF. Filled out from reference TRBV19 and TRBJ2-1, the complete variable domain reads DGGITQSPKYLFRKEGQNVTLSCEQNLNHDAMYWYRQDPGQGLRLIYYSQIVNDFQKGDIAEGYSVSREKKESFPLTVTSAQKNPTAFYLCASSIREGRSEQFFGPGTRLTVL.

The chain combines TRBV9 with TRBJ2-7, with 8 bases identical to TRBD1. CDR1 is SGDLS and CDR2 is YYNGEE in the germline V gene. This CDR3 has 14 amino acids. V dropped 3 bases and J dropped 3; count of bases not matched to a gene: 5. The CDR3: CASSEGQVFYEQYF. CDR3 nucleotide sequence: TGTGCCAGCAGCGAGGGACAGGTATTCTACGAGCAGTACTTC. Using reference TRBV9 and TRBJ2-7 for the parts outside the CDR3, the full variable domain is DSGVTQTPKHLITATGQRVTLRCSPRSGDLSVYWYQQSLDQGLQFLIQYYNGEERAKGNILERFSAQQFPDLHSELNLSSLELGDSALYFCASSEGQVFYEQYFGPGTRLTVT.

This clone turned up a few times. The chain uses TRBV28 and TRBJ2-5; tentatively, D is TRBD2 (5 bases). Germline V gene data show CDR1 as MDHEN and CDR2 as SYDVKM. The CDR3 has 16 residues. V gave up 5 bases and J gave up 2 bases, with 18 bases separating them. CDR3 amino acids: CASSTRGRSPQETQYF. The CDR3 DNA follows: TGTGCCAGCAGTACCCGAGGGAGATCCCCTCAAGAGACCCAGTACTTC.

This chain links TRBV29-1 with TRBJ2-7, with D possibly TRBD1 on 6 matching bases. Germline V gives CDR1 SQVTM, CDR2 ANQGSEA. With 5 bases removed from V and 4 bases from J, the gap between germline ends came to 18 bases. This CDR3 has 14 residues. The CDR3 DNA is TGCAGCGTTTCTACAGGGACGGAGAGGTACGAGCAGTACTTC. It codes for CSVSTGTERYEQYF.

The CDR3 DNA reads TGTGCCAGCACTCGACAGGGTCCGATGAACACTGAAGCTTTCTTT. Encoded protein: CASTRQGPMNTEAFF. The V call is TRBV25-1, the J call TRBJ1-1; 7 positions agree with TRBD1. The germline CDR1 and CDR2 sequences are MGHDK and SYGVNS. The CDR3 length is 15 residues. V gave up 7 bases and J gave up 0 bases; unmatched junction bases: 8.

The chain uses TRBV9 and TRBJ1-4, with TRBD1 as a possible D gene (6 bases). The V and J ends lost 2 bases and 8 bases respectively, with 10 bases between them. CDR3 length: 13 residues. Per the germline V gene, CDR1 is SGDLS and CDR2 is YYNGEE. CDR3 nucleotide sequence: TGTGCCAGCAGCGTTGGAAGGGGGGAAAAACTGTTTTTT. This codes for CASSVGRGEKLFF. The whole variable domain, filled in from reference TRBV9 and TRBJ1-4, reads DSGVTQTPKHLITATGQRVTLRCSPRSGDLSVYWYQQSLDQGLQFLIQYYNGEERAKGNILERFSAQQFPDLHSELNLSSLELGDSALYFCASSVGRGEKLFFGSGTQLSVL.

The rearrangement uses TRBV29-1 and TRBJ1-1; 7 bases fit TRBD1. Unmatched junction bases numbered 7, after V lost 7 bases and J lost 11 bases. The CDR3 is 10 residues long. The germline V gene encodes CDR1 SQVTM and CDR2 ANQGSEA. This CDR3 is CSARDSSAFF. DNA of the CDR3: TGCAGCGCCAGGGACAGTTCGGCTTTCTTT.

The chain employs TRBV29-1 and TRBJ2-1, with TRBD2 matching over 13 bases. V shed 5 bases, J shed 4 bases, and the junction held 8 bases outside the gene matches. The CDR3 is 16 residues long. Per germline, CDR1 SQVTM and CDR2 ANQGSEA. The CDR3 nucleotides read TGCAGCGTTATACCGGGACTAGCGGGGCCTTACAATGAGCAGTTCTTC. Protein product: CSVIPGLAGPYNEQFF.

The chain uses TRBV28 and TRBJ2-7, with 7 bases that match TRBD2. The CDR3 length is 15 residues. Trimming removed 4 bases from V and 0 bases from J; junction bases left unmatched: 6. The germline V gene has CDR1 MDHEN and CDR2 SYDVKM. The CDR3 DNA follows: TGTGCCAGCAGTTATGGCCTAGCGGCCTCCTACGAGCAGTACTTC. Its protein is CASSYGLAASYEQYF.

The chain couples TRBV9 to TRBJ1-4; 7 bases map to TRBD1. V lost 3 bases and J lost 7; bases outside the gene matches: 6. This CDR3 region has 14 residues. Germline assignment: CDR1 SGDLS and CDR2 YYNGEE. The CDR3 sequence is CASSGRQGGEKLFF. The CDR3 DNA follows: TGTGCCAGCAGCGGGAGACAGGGAGGTGAAAAACTGTTTTTT.

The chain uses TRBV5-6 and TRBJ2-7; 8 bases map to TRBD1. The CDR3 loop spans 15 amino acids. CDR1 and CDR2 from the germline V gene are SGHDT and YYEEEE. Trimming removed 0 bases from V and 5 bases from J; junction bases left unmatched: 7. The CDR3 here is CASSLVEQGAHEQYF. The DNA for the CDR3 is TGTGCCAGCAGCTTGGTAGAGCAGGGGGCACACGAGCAGTACTTC.

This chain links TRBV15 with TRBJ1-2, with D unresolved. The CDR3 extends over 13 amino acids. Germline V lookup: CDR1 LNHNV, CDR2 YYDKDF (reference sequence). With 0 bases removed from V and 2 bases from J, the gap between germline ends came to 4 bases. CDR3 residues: CATSREQNYGYTF. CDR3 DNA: TGTGCCACCAGCAGAGAACAGAACTATGGCTACACCTTC.

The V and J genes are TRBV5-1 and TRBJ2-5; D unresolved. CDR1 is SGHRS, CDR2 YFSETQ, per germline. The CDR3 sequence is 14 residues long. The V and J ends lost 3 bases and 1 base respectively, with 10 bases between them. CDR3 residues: CASSSGAFQETQYF. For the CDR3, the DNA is TGCGCCAGCAGCTCTGGAGCTTTCCAAGAGACCCAGTACTTC.